This is a list of T cell receptor beta chains from one sample in a study of identical twins. MiXCR, applied by TCRdb to the 5' RACE reads, yields one record per CDR3 protein. The table records about 490,000 distinct CDR3 sequences, 12% to 15% of them present only once. These records were also assigned to another study, of yellow fever vaccine responses in identical twins.

The sequencing sample was made of CD4+ T cells sorted from blood. The receptors here all came from a woman younger than 35 in good health. The CDR3 runs from the conserved cysteine through the conserved F or W. The D gene is left open where the match is weak. Size is omitted from some rows. Given values are once, few, many or a class for expanded clones.

J gene: TRBJ1-1
clone size: NA
D gene: TRBD1
V gene: TRBV16
CDR3 protein: CASSPSTGRTLNTEAFF
CDR3 DNA: TGTGCCAGCAGCCCCTCGACAGGGAGGACCCTGAACACTGAAGCTTTCTTT

J gene: TRBJ2-5
clone size: NA
D gene: NA
V gene: TRBV29-1
CDR3 protein: CSVAVDSKTQYF
CDR3 DNA: TGCAGCGTTGCCGTGGATTCTAAGACCCAGTACTTC

J gene: TRBJ1-2
clone size: once
D gene: NA
V gene: TRBV12-5
CDR3 protein: CASGLARAGDSYGYTF
CDR3 DNA: TGTGCTAGTGGTTTGGCCCGGGCAGGGGATTCCTATGGCTACACCTTC

J gene: TRBJ2-2
clone size: NA
D gene: NA
V gene: TRBV9
CDR3 protein: CASSVFDRSALSGELFF
CDR3 DNA: TGTGCCAGCAGCGTATTCGACAGGTCAGCCCTGTCCGGGGAGCTGTTTTTT

J gene: TRBJ1-3
clone size: NA
D gene: NA
V gene: TRBV20-1
CDR3 protein: CSALNVLGSGNTIYF
CDR3 DNA: TGCAGTGCTTTAAACGTCCTAGGCTCGGGAAACACCATATATTTT

J gene: TRBJ2-7
clone size: few
D gene: NA
V gene: TRBV3-1
CDR3 protein: CASSLTQGEESYEQYF
CDR3 DNA: TGTGCCAGCAGCCTGACCCAGGGGGAGGAGTCCTACGAGCAGTACTTC

J gene: TRBJ2-2
clone size: NA
D gene: NA
V gene: TRBV24-1
CDR3 protein: CATSDFPRQDLNTGELFF
CDR3 DNA: TGTGCCACCAGTGATTTCCCTAGACAGGACTTGAACACCGGGGAGCTGTTTTTT

J gene: TRBJ2-7
clone size: NA
D gene: TRBD1
V gene: TRBV10-3
CDR3 protein: CAISNRDSGSFEQYF
CDR3 DNA: TGTGCCATCAGCAACCGGGACAGTGGTTCTTTCGAGCAGTACTTC

J gene: TRBJ2-6
clone size: few
D gene: TRBD2
V gene: TRBV7-9
CDR3 protein: CASSLRAGEAGANVLTF
CDR3 DNA: TGTGCCAGCAGCTTAAGAGCGGGAGAAGCGGGGGCCAACGTCCTGACTTTC

J gene: TRBJ2-1
clone size: NA
D gene: TRBD1
V gene: TRBV7-7
CDR3 protein: CASSPQGGQGEQFF
CDR3 DNA: TGTGCCAGCAGCCCACAGGGCGGACAGGGTGAGCAGTTCTTC

J gene: TRBJ1-2
clone size: NA
D gene: NA
V gene: TRBV4-1
CDR3 protein: CASSPLIIRRTAPHYTF
CDR3 DNA: TGCGCCAGCAGCCCACTTATTATACGGAGGACAGCCCCCCACTACACCTTC

J gene: TRBJ2-7
clone size: NA
D gene: NA
V gene: TRBV20-1
CDR3 protein: CSASLTYEQYF
CDR3 DNA: TGCAGTGCTAGTTTAACCTACGAGCAGTACTTC

J gene: TRBJ2-1
clone size: NA
D gene: NA
V gene: TRBV24-1
CDR3 protein: CATSIYNEQFF
CDR3 DNA: TGTGCCACCAGCATCTACAATGAGCAGTTCTTC

J gene: TRBJ2-1
clone size: NA
D gene: NA
V gene: TRBV27
CDR3 protein: CASSPIRVEHLYNEQFF
CDR3 DNA: TGTGCCAGCAGTCCGATCAGGGTAGAGCATCTCTACAATGAGCAGTTCTTC

J gene: TRBJ2-5
clone size: NA
D gene: NA
V gene: TRBV20-1
CDR3 protein: CSARSPGSGETQYF
CDR3 DNA: TGCAGTGCTAGGTCCCCGGGGTCGGGGGAGACCCAGTACTTC

J gene: TRBJ2-1
clone size: few
D gene: TRBD2
V gene: TRBV10-3
CDR3 protein: CAISDTSGSNNEQFF
CDR3 DNA: TGTGCCATCAGTGATACTAGCGGGAGCAACAATGAGCAGTTCTTC

J gene: TRBJ2-3
clone size: NA
D gene: NA
V gene: TRBV20-1
CDR3 protein: CSHHGTLTDTQYF
CDR3 DNA: TGCAGTCATCACGGCACACTCACAGATACGCAGTATTTT

J gene: TRBJ2-1
clone size: few
D gene: NA
V gene: TRBV20-1
CDR3 protein: CSARSSPGPYNEQFF
CDR3 DNA: TGCAGTGCCAGAAGTTCCCCAGGCCCTTACAATGAGCAGTTCTTC

J gene: TRBJ2-1
clone size: few
D gene: NA
V gene: TRBV20-1
CDR3 protein: CSAHEVRSYNEQFF
CDR3 DNA: TGCAGTGCCCACGAGGTGCGCTCCTACAATGAGCAGTTCTTC

J gene: TRBJ1-5
clone size: NA
D gene: TRBD1
V gene: TRBV5-1
CDR3 protein: CASSATGVDQPQHF
CDR3 DNA: TGCGCCAGCAGCGCGACAGGGGTGGATCAGCCCCAGCATTTT

J gene: TRBJ2-3
clone size: many
D gene: TRBD1
V gene: TRBV29-1
CDR3 protein: CSVKGQGLFDTDTQYF
CDR3 DNA: TGCAGCGTTAAGGGACAGGGGCTTTTCGACACAGATACGCAGTATTTT

J gene: TRBJ2-2
clone size: few
D gene: NA
V gene: TRBV24-1
CDR3 protein: CATAPGTGTGELFF
CDR3 DNA: TGTGCCACAGCACCGGGCACCGGAACCGGGGAGCTGTTTTTT

J gene: TRBJ1-6
clone size: few
D gene: NA
V gene: TRBV7-6
CDR3 protein: CASSSLHQGNSPLHF
CDR3 DNA: TGTGCCAGCAGCTCCCTGCATCAAGGGAATTCACCCCTCCACTTT

J gene: TRBJ1-5
clone size: many
D gene: NA
V gene: TRBV20-1
CDR3 protein: CSASQGYSNQPQHF
CDR3 DNA: TGCAGTGCTTCCCAGGGCTATAGCAATCAGCCCCAGCATTTT

J gene: TRBJ2-1
clone size: few
D gene: TRBD2
V gene: TRBV27
CDR3 protein: CASRLLAGVYSYNEQFF
CDR3 DNA: TGTGCCAGCAGGCTACTAGCGGGAGTTTACTCCTACAATGAGCAGTTCTTC

J gene: TRBJ1-5
clone size: NA
D gene: TRBD1
V gene: TRBV12-3/TRBV12-4
CDR3 protein: CASSSHRDRDSNQPQHF
CDR3 DNA: TGTGCCAGCAGTTCCCACCGGGACAGGGATAGCAATCAGCCCCAGCATTTT

J gene: TRBJ2-1
clone size: NA
D gene: TRBD1
V gene: TRBV5-1
CDR3 protein: CASSLAMRDRGDEQFF
CDR3 DNA: TGCGCCAGCAGCTTGGCTATGAGGGACAGGGGAGATGAGCAGTTCTTC

J gene: TRBJ2-2
clone size: NA
D gene: TRBD2
V gene: TRBV20-1
CDR3 protein: CSARDSGLALAGELFF
CDR3 DNA: TGCAGTGCTAGAGATTCGGGACTAGCGTTGGCCGGGGAGCTGTTTTTT

J gene: TRBJ2-3
clone size: NA
D gene: TRBD1
V gene: TRBV29-1
CDR3 protein: CSVGVTGSDTQYF
CDR3 DNA: TGCAGCGTTGGAGTGACAGGGTCAGATACGCAGTATTTT

J gene: TRBJ2-5
clone size: few
D gene: TRBD2
V gene: TRBV15
CDR3 protein: CATSRDRWTSVEETQYF
CDR3 DNA: TGTGCCACCAGCAGAGATAGGTGGACTAGCGTCGAGGAGACCCAGTACTTC

J gene: TRBJ2-2
clone size: NA
D gene: NA
V gene: TRBV7-6
CDR3 protein: CASSLVNANTGELFF
CDR3 DNA: TGTGCCAGCAGCTTAGTTAACGCGAACACCGGGGAGCTGTTTTTT

J gene: TRBJ2-3
clone size: once
D gene: TRBD2
V gene: TRBV7-2
CDR3 protein: CASSLIGGGAPDTQYF
CDR3 DNA: TGTGCCAGCAGCCTCATTGGCGGGGGGGCTCCAGATACGCAGTATTTT

J gene: TRBJ2-3
clone size: NA
D gene: NA
V gene: TRBV2
CDR3 protein: CASSETSTQYF
CDR3 DNA: TGTGCCAGCAGTGAGACTAGTACGCAGTATTTT

J gene: TRBJ2-7
clone size: NA
D gene: TRBD2
V gene: TRBV10-2
CDR3 protein: CASSEIPSGIPYEQYF
CDR3 DNA: TGCGCCAGCAGTGAAATACCTAGCGGGATCCCCTACGAGCAGTACTTC

J gene: TRBJ1-1
clone size: few
D gene: NA
V gene: TRBV6-4
CDR3 protein: CASSESGGRGLNTEAFF
CDR3 DNA: TGTGCCAGCAGTGAGTCCGGGGGGCGCGGTCTGAACACTGAAGCTTTCTTT

J gene: TRBJ2-6
clone size: NA
D gene: NA
V gene: TRBV2
CDR3 protein: CASTEEGTGANVLTF
CDR3 DNA: TGTGCCAGCACCGAGGAGGGGACTGGGGCCAACGTCCTGACTTTC

J gene: TRBJ2-1
clone size: NA
D gene: TRBD2
V gene: TRBV7-2
CDR3 protein: CASSLVEWTSGSNEQFF
CDR3 DNA: TGTGCCAGCAGCTTAGTAGAGTGGACTAGTGGTAGCAATGAGCAGTTCTTC

J gene: TRBJ2-1
clone size: NA
D gene: TRBD2
V gene: TRBV29-1
CDR3 protein: CSVEERGPYNEQFF
CDR3 DNA: TGCAGCGTTGAGGAGCGGGGGCCATACAATGAGCAGTTCTTC

J gene: TRBJ2-3
clone size: few
D gene: TRBD2
V gene: TRBV7-8
CDR3 protein: CASSPLSGRGTDTQYF
CDR3 DNA: TGTGCCAGCAGCCCGCTCAGCGGGAGGGGCACAGATACGCAGTATTTT

J gene: TRBJ1-6
clone size: few
D gene: NA
V gene: TRBV4-1
CDR3 protein: CASSQDAALASPLHF
CDR3 DNA: TGCGCCAGCAGCCAAGATGCGGCGTTGGCATCACCCCTCCACTTT

J gene: TRBJ2-1
clone size: NA
D gene: TRBD1
V gene: TRBV5-1
CDR3 protein: CASDIGGASYNEQFF
CDR3 DNA: TGCGCCAGCGATATAGGGGGCGCGTCCTACAATGAGCAGTTCTTC

J gene: TRBJ1-4
clone size: few
D gene: NA
V gene: TRBV28
CDR3 protein: CASSGVTNEKLFF
CDR3 DNA: TGTGCCAGCAGTGGGGTCACTAATGAAAAACTGTTTTTT

J gene: TRBJ2-3
clone size: NA
D gene: TRBD2
V gene: TRBV29-1
CDR3 protein: CSVLRGLDPGTQYF
CDR3 DNA: TGCAGCGTACTCCGGGGACTAGACCCGGGTACGCAGTATTTT

J gene: TRBJ2-1
clone size: once
D gene: TRBD1
V gene: TRBV15
CDR3 protein: CATSARTGDSYNEQFF
CDR3 DNA: TGTGCCACCAGCGCTCGGACAGGGGACTCCTACAATGAGCAGTTCTTC

J gene: TRBJ2-7
clone size: few
D gene: TRBD2
V gene: TRBV20-1
CDR3 protein: CSARKGIAGGSYEQYF
CDR3 DNA: TGCAGTGCTAGGAAAGGGATAGCGGGAGGTTCCTACGAGCAGTACTTC

J gene: TRBJ2-1
clone size: few
D gene: TRBD2
V gene: TRBV12-3/TRBV12-4
CDR3 protein: CASSTGLAGGESYNEQFF
CDR3 DNA: TGTGCCAGCAGTACCGGACTAGCGGGGGGCGAATCCTACAATGAGCAGTTCTTC

J gene: TRBJ2-2
clone size: NA
D gene: NA
V gene: TRBV12-3/TRBV12-4
CDR3 protein: CASTLLYGTGELFF
CDR3 DNA: TGTGCCAGCACCCTCTTGTATGGCACCGGGGAGCTGTTTTTT

J gene: TRBJ1-1
clone size: few
D gene: NA
V gene: TRBV7-8
CDR3 protein: CASSVEATPNTEAFF
CDR3 DNA: TGTGCCAGCAGCGTCGAGGCGACACCGAACACTGAAGCTTTCTTT

J gene: TRBJ2-2
clone size: few
D gene: NA
V gene: TRBV7-9
CDR3 protein: CASIQVSGDTGELFF
CDR3 DNA: TGTGCCAGCATTCAGGTGTCGGGGGACACCGGGGAGCTGTTTTTT

J gene: TRBJ2-2
clone size: few
D gene: TRBD2
V gene: TRBV4-1
CDR3 protein: CASSQDSLAGGAGELFF
CDR3 DNA: TGCGCCAGCAGCCAAGATAGCCTAGCGGGAGGAGCTGGGGAGCTGTTTTTT

J gene: TRBJ2-2
clone size: NA
D gene: NA
V gene: TRBV9
CDR3 protein: CASSLEVGAGELFF
CDR3 DNA: TGTGCCAGCTCTCTCGAGGTGGGAGCCGGGGAGCTGTTTTTT

J gene: TRBJ2-7
clone size: NA
D gene: NA
V gene: TRBV27
CDR3 protein: CASSLSWGPNYEQYF
CDR3 DNA: TGTGCCAGCAGTTTATCGTGGGGGCCTAACTACGAGCAGTACTTC